This T cell receptor beta chain was sequenced for a study of blood T cell repertoires in COVID-19. Exposed enrollees had met someone with a PCR-confirmed or clinician-diagnosed COVID-19 case at some point within the 2 weeks before study entry. The CDR3 runs 13 residues. CDR1 is SGHRS and CDR2 is YFSETQ in the germline V gene. Trimming cost V 0 bases and J 2 bases, with 6 bases left between them. Profiling relied on immunoSEQ multiplex PCR, and the TCRdb table lists in-frame clones only, not all of them. The table has 230,000 or so clones, about 85% seen once. The chain links TRBV5-1 to TRBJ2-7; no definite D call. The TCR sequence derives from a woman in her fifties or sixties who had been exposed to COVID-19. The sequencing input was PBMCs or T cells enriched from blood (not recorded which). The CDR3 nucleotides are TGCGCCAGCAGCTTGGACAGCCCCTACGAGCAGTACTTC. It is translated as CASSLDSPYEQYF.